This TCR beta chain was obtained from a study of cytomegalovirus exposure and HLA in healthy donors. The CDR3 totals 15 residues. V lost 6 bases and J lost 7, with 18 bases in between. Germline CDR1 and CDR2: LNHDA and SQIVND (reference sequence). Primers: 60 Vbeta forward and 13 Jbeta reverse. Measured with immunoSEQ multiplex PCR; TCRdb has only the in-frame clones, and not every one. Here the sample spans tens of thousands of clones, 70% to 75% being singletons. Healthy bone marrow donors made up the donor group. The chain has TRBV19 and TRBJ2-2; D is possibly TRBD2 (6 bases). This clonotype was sampled from a woman aged 50 to 60 in good health and CMV-seropositive. Sequenced: PBMCs. The CDR3 nucleotides read TGTGCCAGTAGAGGAGGGGCCGGTACTGTCGGGGAGCTGTTTTTT. Protein product: CASRGGAGTVGELFF.